The 25 T cell receptor beta chains listed next were all sequenced from one sample in a study of blood T cell repertoires in COVID-19. Libraries were prepared by immunoSEQ multiplex PCR; TCRdb keeps only in-frame clonotypes and omits some of them. The table includes 88,000 or so clones, roughly 77% detected once. The source material was peripheral blood. The receptors here all came from a human donor in a cohort sampled during active COVID-19.

The chain is built from TRBV19 and TRBJ2-1; 8 nucleotides line up with TRBD2. The CDR3 extends over 15 amino acids. Losses at the gene ends were 2 bases for V and 4 bases for J; bases not matched to a gene: 4. Germline loops: CDR1 LNHDA, CDR2 SQIVND (reference sequence). CDR3: CASSIMAGGYNEQFF. Here the CDR3 DNA reads TGTGCCAGTAGTATAATGGCGGGAGGTTACAATGAGCAGTTCTTC. The full variable domain, rest sourced from reference TRBV19 and TRBJ2-1, is DGGITQSPKYLFRKEGQNVTLSCEQNLNHDAMYWYRQDPGQGLRLIYYSQIVNDFQKGDIAEGYSVSREKKESFPLTVTSAQKNPTAFYLCASSIMAGGYNEQFFGPGTRLTVL.

This clone was recorded once. The V call is TRBV7-2, the J call TRBJ2-5, with D perhaps matching TRBD2 (5 bases). The CDR3 has 15 residues. Germline values: CDR1 SGHTA, CDR2 FQGNSA. V lost 1 base and J lost 5, with 14 bases in between. The CDR3: CASSLGARGRETQYF. The DNA for the CDR3 is TGTGCCAGCAGCTTAGGGGCCCGGGGTAGGGAGACCCAGTACTTC.

Here the CDR3 reads CASSPPVRLSGELFF. The CDR3 DNA is TGTGCCAGCAGCCCCCCCGTCCGACTAAGCGGGGAGCTGTTTTTT. The chain carries TRBV11-1 and TRBJ2-2, with D perhaps TRBD2 (5 bases). Deletions cut 5 bases from V and 7 bases from J, with 17 bases between. Looked up from germline, CDR1 is SGHAT and CDR2 is FQDESV (reference sequence). The CDR3 has 15 amino acids. Combining the CDR3 with reference TRBV11-1 and TRBJ2-2 gives the whole variable domain EAEVAQSPRYKITEKSQAVAFWCDPISGHATLYWYRQILGQGPELLVQFQDESVVDDSQLPKDRFSAERLKGVDSTLKIQPAELGDSAMYLCASSPPVRLSGELFFGEGSRLTVL.

The chain joins TRBV5-6 to TRBJ2-7; D is perhaps TRBD2 (6 bases). CDR3 length: 12 residues. Germline V gene lookup returns CDR1 SGHDT and CDR2 YYEEEE. With 4 bases removed from V and 6 bases from J, the gap between germline ends came to 11 bases. The CDR3 sequence: CASSRGLIEQYF. DNA of the CDR3: TGTGCCAGCAGCAGAGGACTAATCGAGCAGTACTTC.

This clone has just a few counts. This chain uses TRBV5-8 with TRBJ2-3; 10 positions agree with TRBD2. CDR3 length: 20 amino acids. Germline CDR1 reads SGHTS; CDR2 reads YDEGEE. V lost 4 bases to trimming and J lost 2 bases; unmatched junction nucleotides: 19. CDR3 nucleotide sequence: TGTGCCAGCAGCACCACCCCTCAACGTAAAAGCGGGAGGGACACAGATACGCAGTATTTT. Amino acid sequence: CASSTTPQRKSGRDTDTQYF. Full variable domain (remainder filled in from reference TRBV5-8 and TRBJ2-3): EAGVTQSPTHLIKTRGQQATLRCSPISGHTSVYWYQQALGLGLQFLLWYDEGEERNRGNFPPRFSGRQFPNYSSELNVNALELEDSALYLCASSTTPQRKSGRDTDTQYFGPGTRLTVL.

J is TRBJ2-7 and V is TRBV6-5; no clear D gene. Germline V CDR1 and CDR2: MNHEY, SVGAGI. The V gene lost 2 bases and the J gene lost 1 base, with 9 bases spanning the gap. The CDR3 is 14 amino acids. The CDR3: CASSYDQASYEQYF. The CDR3, as DNA: TGTGCCAGCAGTTACGATCAGGCATCCTACGAGCAGTACTTC.

J is TRBJ2-3 and V is TRBV7-3, with TRBD2 matching over 10 bases. Germline trimming cut 1 base from V and 4 bases from J; bases unmatched to any gene: 23. Germline V gene lookup returns CDR1 SGHTA and CDR2 FQGTGA. The CDR3 runs to 22 residues. In nucleotides, the CDR3 is TGTGCCAGCAGCTTAATAGGGCCGAGAAGGGGGAGCGGGAGGGCTGGGGCAGATACGCAGTATTTT. Encoded protein: CASSLIGPRRGSGRAGADTQYF.

The chain joins TRBV7-9 to TRBJ2-2, with D perhaps TRBD2 (6 bases). Trimming removed 1 base from V and 5 bases from J, with 14 bases in between. The germline gives CDR1 SEHNR, CDR2 FQNEAQ (reference sequence). CDR3 length: 16 residues. CDR3 region: CASSLGGGVRTGELFF. The CDR3 DNA reads TGTGCCAGCAGCTTAGGTGGCGGGGTGAGGACCGGGGAGCTGTTTTTT.

This clone turned up a few times. The chain recombines TRBV2 with TRBJ2-7; 8 bases map to TRBD1. The CDR3 contains 15 residues. The V and J ends lost 4 bases and 3 bases, in that order; junction bases with no gene match: 8. The germline V gene has CDR1 SNHLY and CDR2 FYNNEI. The CDR3 sequence: CASSADRGRIYEQYF. The CDR3 region has the DNA TGTGCCAGCAGTGCCGACAGGGGTCGGATCTACGAGCAGTACTTC. Looking up the rest from reference TRBV2 and TRBJ2-7 gives the full variable domain: EPEVTQTPSHQVTQMGQEVILRCVPISNHLYFYWYRQILGQKVEFLVSFYNNEISEKSEIFDDQFSVERPDGSNFTLKIRSTKLEDSAMYFCASSADRGRIYEQYFGPGTRLTVT.

This chain uses TRBV6-4 with TRBJ2-3; D is unclear. Germline V gene sequence: CDR1 MRHNA, CDR2 SNTAGT. CDR3 length: 16 residues. The V gene lost 6 bases and the J gene lost 2 bases, with 18 bases spanning the gap. The CDR3 bases are TGTGCCAGCAGCGAAGACTTCGGCTCCTACACAGATACGCAGTATTTT. The encoded protein is CASSEDFGSYTDTQYF.

The rearrangement joins TRBV6-6 to TRBJ1-2; TRBD1 might be the D (5 bases). This CDR3 has 15 residues. V lost 2 bases and J 3 bases, leaving 13 bases between the germline ends. Per the germline V gene, CDR1 is MNHNY and CDR2 is SVGAGI (reference sequence). The DNA of the CDR3 is TGTGCCAGCAGTTACCGTAGGGGTTCTGACTATGGCTACACCTTC. It yields the protein CASSYRRGSDYGYTF.

This clone has only a few counts. The J gene is TRBJ2-7, the V gene TRBV5-1; 12 nucleotides agree with TRBD2. This CDR3 contains 24 residues. Germline V CDR1 and CDR2: SGHRS, YFSETQ. V was pared by 2 bases and J by 2 bases, with 29 bases of the junction left unmatched. CDR3 sequence: CASSFGRQGNYLAGGPGIPYEQYF. CDR3 sequence (DNA): TGCGCCAGCAGCTTTGGGAGACAGGGTAATTATCTAGCGGGAGGGCCCGGAATCCCCTACGAGCAGTACTTC.

The chain uses TRBV14 and TRBJ1-6; tentative D call: TRBD1 (5 bases). Germline CDR1 reads SGHDN; CDR2 reads FVKESK. Deletions cut 6 bases from V and 5 bases from J, with 8 bases between. The CDR3 contains 13 residues. The CDR3 loop is CASRTADNSPLHF. For the CDR3, the DNA is TGTGCCAGCAGGACAGCAGATAATTCACCCCTCCACTTT.

The gene calls are TRBV24-1 and TRBJ2-5; TRBD2 might be the D (5 bases). The CDR3 length is 14 residues. V was shortened by 4 bases and J by 5 bases, with 13 bases between the two germline ends. Germline V lookup: CDR1 KGHDR, CDR2 SFDVKD. The CDR3 sequence is CATSEPTGTETQYF. The CDR3 bases are TGTGCCACCAGTGAACCGACGGGAACTGAGACCCAGTACTTC.

By share of the sample, this clone is medium-sized (0.01 to 0.1%). V usage is TRBV18 and J usage is TRBJ2-7; 10 bases line up with TRBD1. Germline-derived CDR1 and CDR2 are KGHSH and LQKENI. J was trimmed by 3 bases and V by 2 bases; bases with no gene match: 7. CDR3 length: 16 residues. The CDR3 sequence: CASSPAGTGVLYEQYF. For the CDR3, the DNA is TGTGCCAGCTCACCAGCCGGGACAGGGGTTCTCTACGAGCAGTACTTC.

This chain joins TRBV30 and TRBJ1-5, with D tentatively TRBD1 (6 bases). V gave up 1 base and J gave up 7 bases, with 14 bases separating them. The CDR3 is made up of 14 amino acids. Germline values: CDR1 GTSNPN, CDR2 SVGIG (reference sequence). CDR3 in amino acids: CAWSAEQGGQPQHF. As DNA, the CDR3 is TGTGCCTGGAGTGCCGAACAGGGCGGACAGCCCCAGCATTTT.

CDR3: CASSDQTSGRPPKETQYF. CDR3 sequence (DNA): TGCGCCAGCAGCGATCAGACTAGCGGGAGGCCACCTAAAGAGACCCAGTACTTC. The chain carries TRBV5-1 and TRBJ2-5; 13 nucleotides align to TRBD2. The CDR3 is 18 amino acids. Germline values: CDR1 SGHRS, CDR2 YFSETQ. The V segment lost 4 bases and the J segment 3 bases; nucleotides outside the gene matches: 12.

The chain employs TRBV7-2 and TRBJ1-2; D may be TRBD1 (6 bases). Per the germline V gene, CDR1 is SGHTA and CDR2 is FQGNSA. The length of the CDR3 is 13 residues. Between the trimmed V and J ends, which lost 5 bases and 4 bases, there was a span of 11 bases. The CDR3 region is CASSAGGLYGYTF. DNA of the CDR3: TGTGCCAGCAGCGCGGGGGGGCTCTATGGCTACACCTTC.

The CDR3 DNA sequence: TGTGCCAGTAGTATAATCTTTAGTCCAGGGGTTCCGGAAGCTTTCTTT. It translates to CASSIIFSPGVPEAFF. The chain employs TRBV19 and TRBJ1-1; maybe TRBD1 (6 bases). CDR3 length: 16 amino acids. Between the trimmed V and J ends, which lost 2 bases and 8 bases, there was a span of 21 bases. Germline V lookup: CDR1 LNHDA, CDR2 SQIVND (reference sequence).

V is TRBV7-8 and J is TRBJ1-2; 9 nucleotides align to TRBD1. With V trimmed by 1 base and J by 5 bases, 8 bases remained unmatched. CDR3 length: 16 residues. Germline loops: CDR1 SGHVS, CDR2 FQNEAQ. CDR3 coding DNA: TGTGCCAGCAGCTTAGGGACTTCGACAGGGGGGTATGGCTACACCTTC. Its protein product is CASSLGTSTGGYGYTF.

The CDR3 is CASSYSRADSSSYEQYF. The DNA for the CDR3 is TGTGCCAGCAGTTACTCGAGAGCGGACTCGAGCTCCTACGAGCAGTACTTC. This chain joins TRBV6-2 or TRBV6-3 and TRBJ2-7; weak D call: TRBD2 (5 bases). The CDR3 runs 17 residues. V was pared by 0 bases and J by 0 bases, with 15 bases between. Germline V gene sequence: CDR1 MNHEY, CDR2 SVGEGT.

This clone was recorded once. DNA of the CDR3: TGTGCCAGCAGCTCCGGGGGTACCGGGGAGCTGTTTTTT. Its translation: CASSSGGTGELFF. V is TRBV7-3 and J is TRBJ2-2, with D perhaps matching TRBD2 (6 bases). Germline CDR1 reads SGHTA; CDR2 reads FQGTGA. CDR3 length: 13 amino acids. V shed 4 bases and J shed 5 bases, with 8 bases lying between them.

The V gene is TRBV28, the J gene TRBJ2-7; 9 bases align to TRBD1. Germline CDR1 MDHEN, CDR2 SYDVKM. V lost 6 bases to trimming and J lost 1 base; unmatched junction nucleotides: 4. CDR3 length equals 14 residues. Here the CDR3 DNA reads TGTGCCAGCAGGAGACAGGGGGGGTCCTACGAGCAGTACTTC. Translated: CASRRQGGSYEQYF.

Only one count was recorded for this clone. The gene calls are TRBV25-1 and TRBJ1-5, with TRBD1 matching 9 bases. Per the germline V gene, CDR1 is MGHDK and CDR2 is SYGVNS. CDR3 length equals 15 residues. Trimming at V came to 8 bases and at J to 2 bases, leaving 7 bases not matched to a gene. CDR3 amino acids: CASPTGGSGNQPQHF. CDR3 bases: TGTGCCAGCCCAACAGGGGGCTCGGGCAATCAGCCCCAGCATTTT.

For the CDR3, the DNA is TGTGCCAGCAGCCAAGAGGCAGTCGTTGCGGTTGACGCTGAAGCTTTCTTT. Translating it yields CASSQEAVVAVDAEAFF. The chain joins TRBV3-1 (or the pseudogene TRBV3-2) to TRBJ1-1; no firm D call. Germline V CDR1 and CDR2: LGHDT, YNNKEL (reference sequence). The CDR3 runs 17 residues. Trimming took off 0 bases at V and 6 bases at J, with 20 bases between the two ends.